This entry lists 29 T cell receptor beta chains sequenced from one sample in a study of immune evolution from preneoplasia to lung adenocarcinoma (dated by TCRdb to the early 2020s). The library was prepared using the immunoSEQ multiplex PCR assay. TCRdb retrieved this table from immuneACCESS and kept in-frame rearrangements only. Not all clones are present; in checked studies, unresolved V genes account for under half, and no reason is known for the remainder. Across this sample there are fewer than 8,000 clones, with around three quarters seen only once. The ten largest clones take up around 3% of the sample. The material sequenced was FFPE invasive lung adenocarcinoma tissue. In the paper's terms, the cell subset or site label means: frankly invasive lung adenocarcinoma (ADC). The source of these receptors is a person aged 35-49 years with lung adenocarcinoma.

The rearrangement links TRBV5-4 to TRBJ2-3; tentatively, D is TRBD1 (5 bases). In germline, CDR1 is SGHNT, CDR2 YYREEE (reference sequence). Between the trimmed V and J ends, which lost 4 bases and 2 bases, there was a span of 17 bases. The CDR3 spans 16 residues. For the CDR3, the DNA is TGTGCCAGCAGCCTCCCTAAAGCTGGGGCCACAGATACGCAGTATTTT. Amino acids: CASSLPKAGATDTQYF.

The V gene is TRBV5-1, the J gene TRBJ2-3, with D possibly being TRBD2 (6 bases). The length of the CDR3 is 14 residues. Deletions cut 10 bases from V and 2 bases from J, with 17 bases between. Looked up from germline, CDR1 is SGHRS and CDR2 is YFSETQ. The CDR3 sequence is CASSGSGYTDTQYF. DNA for the CDR3: TGCGCCTCCAGCGGTAGCGGTTACACAGATACGCAGTATTTT.

V gene TRBV30 combines with J gene TRBJ1-2; weak D call: TRBD1 (5 bases). Trimming left V 1 base short and J 4 bases short, with 16 bases between. The CDR3 runs to 15 residues. Looked up from germline, CDR1 is GTSNPN and CDR2 is SVGIG (reference sequence). The CDR3 loop is CAWSERQPQSYGYTF. CDR3 nucleotide sequence: TGTGCCTGGAGTGAACGACAGCCTCAGAGCTATGGCTACACCTTC.

This rearrangement joins TRBV6-6 to TRBJ1-1; a possible D gene is TRBD1 (5 bases). The germline V and J ends were trimmed by 8 bases and 8 bases, with 12 bases remaining between them. The length of the CDR3 is 11 residues. CDR1 is MNHNY and CDR2 is SVGAGI in the germline V gene (reference sequence). The CDR3 loop reads CASSWGEEAFF. CDR3 nucleotides: TGTGCCAGCTCCTGGGGGGAGGAAGCTTTCTTT.

The V call is TRBV4-1, the J call TRBJ1-1; D not certain. Trimming left V 1 base short and J 4 bases short, with 10 bases between. The CDR3 is 14 amino acids. Per the germline V gene, CDR1 is MGHRA and CDR2 is YSYEKL. The CDR3 loop reads CASSQGVRGTEAFF. The CDR3 DNA follows: TGCGCCAGCAGCCAAGGCGTGAGAGGCACTGAAGCTTTCTTT.

There are a few counts of this clone. V usage is TRBV2 and J usage is TRBJ1-2, with 7 bases fitting TRBD1. The CDR3 covers 13 residues. Looked up from germline, CDR1 is SNHLY and CDR2 is FYNNEI. The junction had 9 bases not matched to a gene; V was cut back by 9 bases and J by 5 bases. CDR3 residues: CARNQGDGYGYTF. CDR3 bases: TGTGCCAGAAACCAGGGGGACGGGTATGGCTACACCTTC.

A word on this clone: This sample includes further DNA sequences coding for the same CDR3. The V and J genes are TRBV5-6 and TRBJ1-2; TRBD1 is a possible D gene (5 bases). Trimming pared 0 bases from V and 4 bases from J, leaving 7 bases between. The CDR3 consists of 13 residues. Germline assignment: CDR1 SGHDT and CDR2 YYEEEE. The CDR3 loop reads CASSLGGSYGYTF. CDR3 DNA sequence: TGTGCCAGCAGCTTGGGGGGGAGCTATGGCTACACCTTC.

This sequence joins TRBV7-8 and TRBJ2-1; TRBD1 or TRBD2 may be the D gene (6 bases each). The CDR3 spans 12 residues. CDR1 is SGHVS, CDR2 FQNEAQ, per germline. V was cut by 5 bases and J by 14 bases, with 16 bases left in between. The CDR3 DNA follows: TGTGCCAGCAGCGCTTCAGGGGAGGAAAAGTTCTTC. It encodes CASSASGEEKFF. The full variable domain, with the rest looked up from reference TRBV7-8 and TRBJ2-1, is GAGVSQSPRYKVAKRGQDVALRCDPISGHVSLFWYQQALGQGPEFLTYFQNEAQLDKSGLPSDRFFAERPEGSVSTLKIQRTQQEDSAVYLCASSASGEEKFFGPGTRLTVL.

The genes are TRBV5-4 and TRBJ2-3; D gene unclear. Trimming took off 3 bases at V and 7 bases at J, with 15 bases between the two ends. CDR1 is SGHNT and CDR2 is YYREEE in the germline V gene (reference sequence). CDR3 length equals 14 residues. Written as DNA, the CDR3 is TGTGCCAGCAGCTCCCCCCGCGGAGACTATACGCAGTATTTT. Amino acid sequence: CASSSPRGDYTQYF.

The chain has TRBV9 and TRBJ1-2; 7 nucleotides match TRBD1. CDR3 length: 16 amino acids. CDR1 is SGDLS, CDR2 YYNGEE, per germline. Germline trimming cut 0 bases from V and 0 bases from J; bases unmatched to any gene: 5. CDR3 residues: CASSVGGQAANYGYTF. Written as DNA, the CDR3 is TGTGCCAGCAGCGTAGGCGGACAGGCGGCTAACTATGGCTACACCTTC.

The chain joins TRBV6-6 to TRBJ1-2; 12 positions match TRBD1. The CDR3 has 14 residues. V shed 6 bases and J 7 bases; nucleotides not matched to a gene: 6. Looked up from germline, CDR1 is MNHNY and CDR2 is SVGAGI (reference sequence). The CDR3 nucleotides read TGTGCCAGCAGACAGGGACAGGGGGCTGGTGGCTACACCTTC. Amino acids: CASRQGQGAGGYTF.

This sequence joins TRBV10-2 and TRBJ1-3, with 10 bases that match TRBD1. Germline CDR1 reads WSHSY; CDR2 reads SAAADI. This CDR3 comprises 15 residues. Trimming cost V 2 bases and J 3 bases; bases outside gene matches: 1. CDR3 DNA sequence: TGCGCCAGCAGTGAGAGGACAGGGGGTGGAAACACCATATATTTT. It is translated as CASSERTGGGNTIYF.

The chain has TRBV9 and TRBJ1-1, with D possibly TRBD1 on 6 matching bases. The germline CDR1 and CDR2 sequences are SGDLS and YYNGEE. The CDR3 extends over 16 amino acids. V was trimmed by 4 bases and J by 0 bases, leaving 16 bases between them. The CDR3 reads CASSPGQSPMNTEAFF. The CDR3 nucleotides read TGTGCCAGCAGCCCTGGACAGAGCCCCATGAACACTGAAGCTTTCTTT.

The chain recombines TRBV7-3 with TRBJ1-5; a weak D match, TRBD1 (5 bases). Germline CDR1 SGHTA, CDR2 FQGTGA. The CDR3 loop spans 13 amino acids. Trimming shortened V by 4 bases and J by 5 bases, and 9 bases separated the two germline ends. CDR3: CASSWGGDQPQHF. CDR3 bases: TGTGCCAGCAGCTGGGGGGGAGATCAGCCCCAGCATTTT.

The chain couples TRBV13 to TRBJ1-5, with unresolved D. This CDR3 region has 18 residues. The ends were cut back, 0 bases at V and 0 bases at J, with 15 bases in the middle. The germline CDR1 and CDR2 sequences are PRHDT and FYEKMQ (reference sequence). CDR3 DNA: TGTGCCAGCAGCTTAGGTATAGGTGGATCGTATAGCAATCAGCCCCAGCATTTT. Translation gives CASSLGIGGSYSNQPQHF.

Here the CDR3 DNA reads TGTGCCAGCAGTCCACAGTTGACCGGGGCCAACGTCCTGACTTTC. It specifies CASSPQLTGANVLTF. The chain recombines TRBV27 with TRBJ2-6; no firm D call. The CDR3 covers 15 residues. V dropped 5 bases and J dropped 4 bases, with 12 bases sitting between them. CDR1 is MNHEY, CDR2 SMNVEV, per germline (reference sequence).

The V and J genes are TRBV30 and TRBJ1-1, with D unresolved. The CDR3 extends over 13 amino acids. Trimming stripped 2 bases from V and 5 bases from J, with 12 bases between. Germline loops: CDR1 GTSNPN, CDR2 SVGIG (reference sequence). CDR3 residues: CAWSRRAGTEAFF. In DNA, the CDR3 is TGTGCCTGGAGTCGCCGGGCTGGGACTGAAGCTTTCTTT.

The chain uses TRBV11-3 and TRBJ2-2; D remains unclear. The V gene's germline CDR1 is SGHNT and CDR2 YENEEA. The CDR3 spans 15 residues. The V and J ends lost 5 bases and 6 bases respectively, with 16 bases between them. CDR3 region: CASSLSPVGSGELFF. The CDR3 DNA reads as TGTGCCAGCAGCCTTAGCCCGGTTGGTTCCGGGGAGCTGTTTTTT.

The rearrangement uses TRBV28 and TRBJ2-5; perhaps TRBD1 as D (6 bases). CDR3 length equals 15 residues. Germline V gene lookup returns CDR1 MDHEN and CDR2 SYDVKM. Trimming stripped 9 bases from V and 2 bases from J, with 19 bases between. The CDR3 DNA reads TGTGCCAGTATTAATCCTTTACAGGGACAAGAGACCCAGTACTTC. Protein product: CASINPLQGQETQYF.

Notes on this clone: At one end the junction does not follow the germline gene, possibly because of a read error. CDR3 sequence (DNA): TGTGTCTGGGACAGGGGCAGAGACTATGGCTACACCTTC. Its translation: CVWDRGRDYGYTF. The chain couples TRBV30 to TRBJ1-2; TRBD1 aligns across 10 bases. The length of the CDR3 is 13 residues. In germline, CDR1 is GTSNPN, CDR2 SVGIG (reference sequence).

The chain joins TRBV5-6 to TRBJ2-3; 8 bases map to TRBD2. CDR1 is SGHDT, CDR2 YYEEEE, per germline. Trimming cost V 0 bases and J 4 bases; bases outside gene matches: 4. The CDR3 has 15 residues. The CDR3 DNA reads TGTGCCAGCAGCTTGGCGGGGGGGCCCTCAGATACGCAGTATTTT. It encodes CASSLAGGPSDTQYF.

This clone has just one count. The rearrangement uses TRBV28 and TRBJ1-2; D is ambiguous. This CDR3 comprises 14 residues. Trimming took 6 bases from V and 6 from J, leaving 17 bases between them. Per germline, CDR1 MDHEN and CDR2 SYDVKM. The CDR3 reads CASSTPDGRNGYTF. In DNA form, the CDR3 reads TGTGCCAGCAGCACCCCGGACGGACGAAATGGCTACACCTTC.

J is TRBJ2-4 and V is TRBV4-2; weak D call: TRBD2 (5 bases). The germline gives CDR1 LGHNA, CDR2 YNFKEQ. This CDR3 spans 16 amino acids. Trimming left V 4 bases short and J 3 bases short, with 16 bases between. Here the CDR3 DNA reads TGTGCCAGCAGCCCATGGACCGGGGTGGACAAAAACATTCAGTACTTC. As protein: CASSPWTGVDKNIQYF.

The chain uses TRBV4-1 and TRBJ1-5; D is unresolved. Germline CDR1 and CDR2: MGHRA and YSYEKL. The V end lost 0 bases, the J end lost 7 bases, and 7 bases lay between the germline ends. The CDR3 loop spans 13 amino acids. This chain's CDR3 is CASSQDLKQPQHF. The CDR3 nucleotides are TGCGCCAGCAGCCAAGACCTAAAACAGCCCCAGCATTTT.

The J gene is TRBJ1-5, the V gene TRBV2; weak D call: TRBD1 (6 bases). V was trimmed by 6 bases and J by 1 base, leaving 13 bases between them. The CDR3 runs to 15 residues. Germline CDR1 and CDR2: SNHLY and FYNNEI. In DNA form, the CDR3 reads TGTGCCAGCAGAATTGACAGGAGCAGCAATCAGCCCCAGCATTTT. Its protein product is CASRIDRSSNQPQHF.

As DNA, the CDR3 is TGTGCCAGCGGACTAGCGGGAGGCACAGATACGCAGTATTTT. Amino acid sequence: CASGLAGGTDTQYF. The chain couples TRBV6-1 to TRBJ2-3, with 13 bases identical to TRBD2. In germline, CDR1 is MNHNS, CDR2 SASEGT. The trim removed 8 bases at V and 1 base at J, leaving 0 bases unmatched. CDR3 length: 14 residues.

This clone turned up a few times. The V and J genes are TRBV7-2 and TRBJ1-2; D ambiguous. Between the trimmed V and J ends, which lost 5 bases and 8 bases, there was a span of 15 bases. The germline CDR1 and CDR2 sequences are SGHTA and FQGNSA. This CDR3 spans 13 amino acids. The CDR3 spells CASSPYLTRGYTF. Here the CDR3 DNA reads TGTGCCAGCAGCCCGTACTTGACGAGAGGCTACACCTTC.

J is TRBJ2-1 and V is TRBV7-9, with 9 positions matching TRBD2. CDR3 size: 14 residues. J was trimmed by 4 bases and V by 10 bases; bases with no gene match: 8. Germline CDR1 SEHNR, CDR2 FQNEAQ (reference sequence). Written as DNA, the CDR3 is TGTGCCACCGCCGGGACTAGCAGTTACAATGAGCAGTTCTTC. It codes for CATAGTSSYNEQFF.

This clone showed up just once. This chain joins TRBV7-6 and TRBJ1-5; D call uncertain. CDR3 length: 14 residues. Trimming took off 1 base at V and 4 bases at J, with 8 bases between the two ends. The germline V gene has CDR1 SGHVS and CDR2 FNYEAQ. The CDR3 here is CASSLDVGNQPQHF. CDR3 in DNA: TGTGCCAGCAGCTTAGACGTCGGAAATCAGCCCCAGCATTTT. Complete variable domain (other parts from reference TRBV7-6 and TRBJ1-5): GAGVSQSPRYKVTKRGQDVALRCDPISGHVSLYWYRQALGQGPEFLTYFNYEAQQDKSGLPNDRFSAERPEGSISTLTIQRTEQRDSAMYRCASSLDVGNQPQHFGDGTRLSIL.